This T cell receptor beta chain was sequenced in a study of patients and donors after allogeneic stem cell transplantation. Germline CDR1 is SGHDT and CDR2 is YYEEEE. The V and J ends lost 4 bases and 3 bases respectively, with 11 bases between them. This CDR3 has 14 residues. TCRdb reprocessed the RT-PCR reads with MiXCR, giving one entry per CDR3 protein. The repertoire holds 150,000 to 200,000 distinct CDR3 sequences, with 41% as singletons. Only a few counts were recorded for this clonotype. The TCR originated in a human donor who was either an allogeneic HSCT recipient or a stem cell or donor lymphocyte infusion donor (not recorded which). It is not recorded whose cells these are; they may come from a transplant donor. The chain carries TRBV5-6 and TRBJ1-5; D is possibly TRBD1 (5 bases). The sequencing input was blood, either unsorted or a sorted T cell fraction (not recorded which). The CDR3 here is CASSGGVNNQPQHF. CDR3 DNA: TGTGCCAGCAGCGGAGGGGTGAACAATCAGCCCCAGCATTTT.